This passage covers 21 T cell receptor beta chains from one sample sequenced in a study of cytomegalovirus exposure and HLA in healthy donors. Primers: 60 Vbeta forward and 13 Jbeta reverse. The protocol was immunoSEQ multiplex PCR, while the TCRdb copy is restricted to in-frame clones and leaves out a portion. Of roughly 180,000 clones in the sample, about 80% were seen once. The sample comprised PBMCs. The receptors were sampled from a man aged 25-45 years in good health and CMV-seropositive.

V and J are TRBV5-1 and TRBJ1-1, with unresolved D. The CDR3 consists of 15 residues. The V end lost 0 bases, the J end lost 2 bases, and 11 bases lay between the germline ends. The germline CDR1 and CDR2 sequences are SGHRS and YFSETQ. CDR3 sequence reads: CASSLDGRPNTEAFF. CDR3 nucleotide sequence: TGCGCCAGCAGCTTGGATGGCAGGCCCAACACTGAAGCTTTCTTT.

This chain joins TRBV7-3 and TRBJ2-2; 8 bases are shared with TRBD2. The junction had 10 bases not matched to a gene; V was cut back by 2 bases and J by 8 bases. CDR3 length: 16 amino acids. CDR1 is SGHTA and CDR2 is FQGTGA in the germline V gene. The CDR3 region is CASSLVPAGVRGELFF. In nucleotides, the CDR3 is TGTGCCAGCAGCTTAGTTCCAGCGGGAGTTCGAGGGGAGCTGTTTTTT.

CDR3 region: CASSLTSARDEQFF. CDR3 sequence (DNA): TGTGCCAGCAGCTTAACTAGCGCCCGGGATGAGCAGTTCTTC. The chain combines TRBV7-3 with TRBJ2-1; maybe TRBD2 (5 bases). The germline gives CDR1 SGHTA, CDR2 FQGTGA. Trimming cost V 0 bases and J 8 bases, with 11 bases left between them. The CDR3 extends over 14 amino acids.

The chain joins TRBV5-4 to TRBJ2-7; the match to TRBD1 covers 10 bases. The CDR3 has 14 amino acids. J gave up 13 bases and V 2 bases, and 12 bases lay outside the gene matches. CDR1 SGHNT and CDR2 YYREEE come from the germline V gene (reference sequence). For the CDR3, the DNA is TGTGCCAGCAGCTTTGGTGGGGCCCGGGACAGGGGCTACTTC. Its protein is CASSFGGARDRGYF.

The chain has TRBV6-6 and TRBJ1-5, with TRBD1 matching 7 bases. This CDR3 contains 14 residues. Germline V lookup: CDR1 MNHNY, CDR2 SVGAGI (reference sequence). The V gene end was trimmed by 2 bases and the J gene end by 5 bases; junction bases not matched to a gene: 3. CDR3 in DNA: TGTGCCAGCAGTTACGACAGGGAGGATCAGCCCCAGCATTTT. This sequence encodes CASSYDREDQPQHF.

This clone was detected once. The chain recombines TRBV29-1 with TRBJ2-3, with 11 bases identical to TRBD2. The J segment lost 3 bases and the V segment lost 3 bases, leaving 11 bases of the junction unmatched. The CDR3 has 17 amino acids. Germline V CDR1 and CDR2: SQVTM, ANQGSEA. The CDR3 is CSVEGRTLAGGTDTQYF. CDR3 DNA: TGCAGCGTTGAGGGCCGAACTCTAGCGGGAGGTACAGATACGCAGTATTTT.

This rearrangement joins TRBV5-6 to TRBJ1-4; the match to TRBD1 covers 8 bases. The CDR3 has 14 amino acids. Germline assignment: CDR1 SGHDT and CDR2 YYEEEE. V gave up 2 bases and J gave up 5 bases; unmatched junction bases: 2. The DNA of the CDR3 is TGTGCCAGCAGCTTCCAGGGGGCGAATGAAAAACTGTTTTTT. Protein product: CASSFQGANEKLFF.

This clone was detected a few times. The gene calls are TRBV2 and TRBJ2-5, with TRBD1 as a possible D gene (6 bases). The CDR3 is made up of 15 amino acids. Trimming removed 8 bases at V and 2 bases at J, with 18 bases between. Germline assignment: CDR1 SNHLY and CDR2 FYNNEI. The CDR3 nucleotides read TGTGCCAGCGGACCACAGGGAGTCCCTCAAGAGACCCAGTACTTC. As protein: CASGPQGVPQETQYF.

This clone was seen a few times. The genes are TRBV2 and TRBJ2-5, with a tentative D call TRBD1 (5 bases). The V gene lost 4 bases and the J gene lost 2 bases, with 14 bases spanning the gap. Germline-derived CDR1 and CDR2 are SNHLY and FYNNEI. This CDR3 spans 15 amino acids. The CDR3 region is CASSGGGRVQETQYF. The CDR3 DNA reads TGTGCCAGCAGTGGGGGCGGCAGGGTACAAGAGACCCAGTACTTC.

CDR3 sequence: CASRPLRDSEAFF. The DNA of the CDR3 is TGTGCCAGCAGACCCCTCCGGGACAGTGAAGCTTTCTTT. The chain uses TRBV4-2 and TRBJ1-1; 7 nucleotides line up with TRBD1. Losses at the gene ends were 6 bases for V and 7 bases for J; bases not matched to a gene: 8. The germline V gene encodes CDR1 LGHNA and CDR2 YNFKEQ. The length of the CDR3 is 13 residues.

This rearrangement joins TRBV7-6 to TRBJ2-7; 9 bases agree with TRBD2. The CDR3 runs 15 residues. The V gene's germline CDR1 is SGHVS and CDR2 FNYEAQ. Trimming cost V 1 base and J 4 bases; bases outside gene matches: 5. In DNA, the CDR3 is TGTGCCAGCAGCTTAGGGCCAGCGGGAGGTTACGAGCAGTACTTC. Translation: CASSLGPAGGYEQYF.

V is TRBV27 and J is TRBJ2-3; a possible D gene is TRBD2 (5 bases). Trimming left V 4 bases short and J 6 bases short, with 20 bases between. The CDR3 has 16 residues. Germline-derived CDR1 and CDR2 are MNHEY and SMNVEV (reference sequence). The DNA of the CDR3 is TGTGCCAGCAGTTCGAATAGCGTAGGTCACCTGGATACGCAGTATTTT. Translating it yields CASSSNSVGHLDTQYF.

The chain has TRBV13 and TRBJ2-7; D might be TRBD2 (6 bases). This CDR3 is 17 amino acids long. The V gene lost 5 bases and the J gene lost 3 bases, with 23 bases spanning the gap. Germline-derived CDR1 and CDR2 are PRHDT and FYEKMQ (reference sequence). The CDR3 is CASSPEGDRGSGYEQYF. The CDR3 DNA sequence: TGTGCCAGCAGCCCCGAAGGCGATAGGGGTAGCGGCTACGAGCAGTACTTC.

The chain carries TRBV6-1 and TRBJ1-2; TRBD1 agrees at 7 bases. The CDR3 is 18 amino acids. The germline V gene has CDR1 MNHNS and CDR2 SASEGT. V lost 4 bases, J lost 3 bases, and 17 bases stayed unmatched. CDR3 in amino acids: CASSGGPPNQGGDYGYTF. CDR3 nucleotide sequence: TGTGCCAGCAGTGGGGGTCCACCTAACCAGGGGGGAGACTATGGCTACACCTTC.

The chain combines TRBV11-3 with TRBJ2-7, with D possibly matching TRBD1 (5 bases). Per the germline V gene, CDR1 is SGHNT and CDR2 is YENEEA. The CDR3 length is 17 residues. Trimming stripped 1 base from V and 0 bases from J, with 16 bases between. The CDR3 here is CASSLVFGHGPSYEQYF. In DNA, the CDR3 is TGTGCCAGCAGCTTAGTGTTTGGACACGGTCCCTCCTACGAGCAGTACTTC.

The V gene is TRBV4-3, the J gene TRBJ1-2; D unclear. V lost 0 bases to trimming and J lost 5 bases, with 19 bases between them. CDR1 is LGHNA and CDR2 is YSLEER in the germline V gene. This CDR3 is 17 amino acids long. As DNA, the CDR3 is TGCGCCAGCAGCCAAGAGGAACAGACCCTAACGGGGTATGGCTACACCTTC. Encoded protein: CASSQEEQTLTGYGYTF.

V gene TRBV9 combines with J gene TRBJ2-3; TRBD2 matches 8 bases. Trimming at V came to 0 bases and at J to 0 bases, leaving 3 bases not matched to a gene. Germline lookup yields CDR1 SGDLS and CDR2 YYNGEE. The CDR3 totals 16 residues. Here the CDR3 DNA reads TGTGCCAGCAGCGTAGGGACTAGCCCGAGCACAGATACGCAGTATTTT. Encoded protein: CASSVGTSPSTDTQYF.

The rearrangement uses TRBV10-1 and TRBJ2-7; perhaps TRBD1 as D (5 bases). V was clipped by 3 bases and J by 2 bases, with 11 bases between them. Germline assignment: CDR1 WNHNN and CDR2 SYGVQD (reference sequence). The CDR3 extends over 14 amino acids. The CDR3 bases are TGCGCCAGCAGTGAACAGGTAGACCCCTACGAGCAGTACTTC. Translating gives CASSEQVDPYEQYF.

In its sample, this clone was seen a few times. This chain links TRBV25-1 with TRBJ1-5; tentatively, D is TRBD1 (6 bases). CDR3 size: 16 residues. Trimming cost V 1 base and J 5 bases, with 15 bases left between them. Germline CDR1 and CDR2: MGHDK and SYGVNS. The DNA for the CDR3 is TGTGCCAGCAGTGAATTGGGGGCAGGAGACGATCAGCCCCAGCATTTT. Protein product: CASSELGAGDDQPQHF.

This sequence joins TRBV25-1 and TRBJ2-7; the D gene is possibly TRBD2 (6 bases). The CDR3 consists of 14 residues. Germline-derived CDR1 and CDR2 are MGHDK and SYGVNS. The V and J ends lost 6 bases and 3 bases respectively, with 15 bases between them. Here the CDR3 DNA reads TGTGCCAGCAGAAAGGACGGAGGGGTCTACGAGCAGTACTTC. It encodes CASRKDGGVYEQYF.

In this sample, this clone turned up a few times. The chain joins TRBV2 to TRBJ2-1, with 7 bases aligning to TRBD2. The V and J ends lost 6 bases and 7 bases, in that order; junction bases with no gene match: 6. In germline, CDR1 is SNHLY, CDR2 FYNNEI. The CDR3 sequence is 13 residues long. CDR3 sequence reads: CASRWTSRNEQFF. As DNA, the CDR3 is TGTGCCAGCAGGTGGACTAGTCGGAATGAGCAGTTCTTC. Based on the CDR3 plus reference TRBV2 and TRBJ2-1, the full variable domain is EPEVTQTPSHQVTQMGQEVILRCVPISNHLYFYWYRQILGQKVEFLVSFYNNEISEKSEIFDDQFSVERPDGSNFTLKIRSTKLEDSAMYFCASRWTSRNEQFFGPGTRLTVL.